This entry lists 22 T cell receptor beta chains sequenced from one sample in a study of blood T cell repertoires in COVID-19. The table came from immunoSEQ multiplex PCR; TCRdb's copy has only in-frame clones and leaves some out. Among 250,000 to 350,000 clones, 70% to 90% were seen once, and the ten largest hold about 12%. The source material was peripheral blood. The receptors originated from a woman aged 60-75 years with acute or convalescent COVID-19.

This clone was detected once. CDR3 DNA: TGTGCCAGCCTTCGGGCTAGCGGGGGGGCTGATACGCAGTATTTT. Translated, it gives CASLRASGGADTQYF. This chain links TRBV7-9 with TRBJ2-3, with 12 bases matching TRBD2. This CDR3 comprises 15 residues. V lost 8 bases, J lost 6 bases, and 9 bases stayed unmatched. Germline CDR1 reads SEHNR; CDR2 reads FQNEAQ (reference sequence). Looking up the rest from reference TRBV7-9 and TRBJ2-3 gives the full variable domain: DTGVSQNPRHKITKRGQNVTFRCDPISEHNRLYWYRQTLGQGPEFLTYFQNEAQLEKSRLLSDRFSAERPKGSFSTLEIQRTEQGDSAMYLCASLRASGGADTQYFGPGTRLTVL.

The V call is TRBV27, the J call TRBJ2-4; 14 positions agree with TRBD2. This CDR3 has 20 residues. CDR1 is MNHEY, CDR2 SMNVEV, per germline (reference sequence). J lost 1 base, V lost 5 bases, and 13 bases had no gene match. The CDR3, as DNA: TGTGCCAGCAGTCCATACCCTGGACTAGCGGGGGGCGAGGCCAAAAACATTCAGTACTTC. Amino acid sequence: CASSPYPGLAGGEAKNIQYF.

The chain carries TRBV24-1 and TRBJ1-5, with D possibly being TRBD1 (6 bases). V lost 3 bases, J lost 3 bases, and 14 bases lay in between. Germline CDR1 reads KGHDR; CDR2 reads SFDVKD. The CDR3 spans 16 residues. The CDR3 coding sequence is TGTGCCACCAGTGATATAAGGGCAGGGGACAATCAGCCCCAGCATTTT. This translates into CATSDIRAGDNQPQHF.

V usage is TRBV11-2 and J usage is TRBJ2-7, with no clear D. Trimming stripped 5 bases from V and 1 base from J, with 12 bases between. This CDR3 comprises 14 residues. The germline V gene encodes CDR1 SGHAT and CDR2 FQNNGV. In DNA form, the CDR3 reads TGTGCCAGCAGCCGCCGGCGGATTTCCTACGAGCAGTACTTC. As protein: CASSRRRISYEQYF.

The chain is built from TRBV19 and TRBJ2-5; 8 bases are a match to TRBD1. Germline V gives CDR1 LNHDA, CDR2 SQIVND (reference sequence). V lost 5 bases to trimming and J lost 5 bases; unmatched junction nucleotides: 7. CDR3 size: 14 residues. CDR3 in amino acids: CASSEGDRKETQYF. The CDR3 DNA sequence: TGTGCCAGTAGTGAAGGGGACAGGAAGGAGACCCAGTACTTC.

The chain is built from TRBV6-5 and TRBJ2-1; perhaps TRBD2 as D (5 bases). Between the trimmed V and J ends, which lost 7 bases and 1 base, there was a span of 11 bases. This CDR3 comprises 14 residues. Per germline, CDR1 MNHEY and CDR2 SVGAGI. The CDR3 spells CASMDSRSYNEQFF. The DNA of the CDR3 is TGTGCCAGCATGGACTCTCGATCCTACAATGAGCAGTTCTTC.

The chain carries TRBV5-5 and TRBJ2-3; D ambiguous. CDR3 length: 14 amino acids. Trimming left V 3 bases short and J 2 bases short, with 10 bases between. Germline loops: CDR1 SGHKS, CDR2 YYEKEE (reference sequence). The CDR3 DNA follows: TGTGCCAGCAGCTCCCGCGCCGACACAGATACGCAGTATTTT. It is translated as CASSSRADTDTQYF.

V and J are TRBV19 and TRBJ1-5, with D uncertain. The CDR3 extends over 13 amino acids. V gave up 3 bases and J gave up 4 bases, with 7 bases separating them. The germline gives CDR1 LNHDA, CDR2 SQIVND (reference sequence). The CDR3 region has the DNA TGTGCCAGTAGTATCGCGCTGAATCAGCCCCAGCATTTT. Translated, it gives CASSIALNQPQHF.

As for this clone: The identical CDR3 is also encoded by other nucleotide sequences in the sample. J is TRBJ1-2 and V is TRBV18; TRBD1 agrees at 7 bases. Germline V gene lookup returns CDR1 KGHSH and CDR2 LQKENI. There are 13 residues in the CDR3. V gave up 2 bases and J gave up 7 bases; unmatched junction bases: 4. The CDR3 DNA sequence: TGTGCCAGCTCACCAAAACAGGGGTTTGGCTACACCTTC. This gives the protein CASSPKQGFGYTF.

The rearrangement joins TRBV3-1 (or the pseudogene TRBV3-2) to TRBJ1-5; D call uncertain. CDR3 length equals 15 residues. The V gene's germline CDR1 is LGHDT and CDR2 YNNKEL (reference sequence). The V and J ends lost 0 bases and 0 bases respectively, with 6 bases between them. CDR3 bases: TGTGCCAGCAGCCAAGATGTCAGTAGCAATCAGCCCCAGCATTTT. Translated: CASSQDVSSNQPQHF.

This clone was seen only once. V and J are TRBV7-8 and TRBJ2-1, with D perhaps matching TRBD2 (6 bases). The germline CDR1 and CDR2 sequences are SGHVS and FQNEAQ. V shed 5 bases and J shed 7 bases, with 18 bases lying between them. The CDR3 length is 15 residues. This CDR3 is CASSPAGGVFNEQFF. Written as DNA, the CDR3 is TGTGCCAGCAGCCCCGCAGGAGGGGTCTTTAATGAGCAGTTCTTC.

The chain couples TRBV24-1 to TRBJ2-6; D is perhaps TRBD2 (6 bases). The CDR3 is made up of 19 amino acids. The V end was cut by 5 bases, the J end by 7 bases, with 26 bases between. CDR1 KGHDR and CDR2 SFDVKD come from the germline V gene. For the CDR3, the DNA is TGTGCCACCAGTGGGACTACTGGCGGGTACTCTCTAGGAGCCAACGTCCTGACTTTC. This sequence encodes CATSGTTGGYSLGANVLTF.

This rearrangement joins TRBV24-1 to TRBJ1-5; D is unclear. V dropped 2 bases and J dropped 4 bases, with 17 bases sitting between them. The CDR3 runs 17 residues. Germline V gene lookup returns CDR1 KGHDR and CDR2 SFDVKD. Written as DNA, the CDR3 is TGTGCCACCAGTGATTCTTCCTTACCTGGGAGGAATCAGCCCCAGCATTTT. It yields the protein CATSDSSLPGRNQPQHF.

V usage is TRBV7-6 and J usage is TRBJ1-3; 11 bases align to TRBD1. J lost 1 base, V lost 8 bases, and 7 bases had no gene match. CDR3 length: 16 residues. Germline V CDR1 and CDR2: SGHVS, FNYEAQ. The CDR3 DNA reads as TGTGCCAGCTCAGGACAGGGGGCGTTGTCTGGAAACACCATATATTTT. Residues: CASSGQGALSGNTIYF.

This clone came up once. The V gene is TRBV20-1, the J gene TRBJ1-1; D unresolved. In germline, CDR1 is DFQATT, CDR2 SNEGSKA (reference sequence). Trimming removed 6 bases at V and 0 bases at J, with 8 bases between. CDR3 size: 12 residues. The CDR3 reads CSASKLNTEAFF. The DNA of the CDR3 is TGCAGTGCCAGTAAGCTGAACACTGAAGCTTTCTTT.

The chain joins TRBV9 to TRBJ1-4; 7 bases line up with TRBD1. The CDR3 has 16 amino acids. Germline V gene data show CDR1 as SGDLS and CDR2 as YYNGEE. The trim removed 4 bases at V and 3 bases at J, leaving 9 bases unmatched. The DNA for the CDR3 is TGTGCCAGCAGCTTCTCCGGGACAGCCCCTAATGAAAAACTGTTTTTT. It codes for CASSFSGTAPNEKLFF.

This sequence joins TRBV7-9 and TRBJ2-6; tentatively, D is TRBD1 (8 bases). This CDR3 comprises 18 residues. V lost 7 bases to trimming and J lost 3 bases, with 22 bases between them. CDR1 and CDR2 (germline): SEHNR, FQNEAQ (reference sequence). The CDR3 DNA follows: TGTGCCAGCACAGCGGGACAGGTGTCTTTTAGTGGGGCCAACGTCCTGACTTTC. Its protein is CASTAGQVSFSGANVLTF.

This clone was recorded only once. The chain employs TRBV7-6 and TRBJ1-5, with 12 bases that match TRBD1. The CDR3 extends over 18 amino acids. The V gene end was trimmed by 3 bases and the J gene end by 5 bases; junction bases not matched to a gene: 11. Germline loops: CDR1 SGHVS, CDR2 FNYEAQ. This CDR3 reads CASSLIRDRGRRDQPQHF. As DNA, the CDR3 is TGTGCCAGCAGCTTGATCCGGGACAGGGGGCGTCGGGATCAGCCCCAGCATTTT.

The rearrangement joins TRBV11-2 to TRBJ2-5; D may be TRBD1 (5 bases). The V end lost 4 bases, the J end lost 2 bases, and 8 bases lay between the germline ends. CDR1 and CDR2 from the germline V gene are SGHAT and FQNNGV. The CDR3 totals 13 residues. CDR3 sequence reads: CASSSGIQETQYF. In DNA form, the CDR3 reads TGTGCCAGCAGCTCAGGGATTCAAGAGACCCAGTACTTC.

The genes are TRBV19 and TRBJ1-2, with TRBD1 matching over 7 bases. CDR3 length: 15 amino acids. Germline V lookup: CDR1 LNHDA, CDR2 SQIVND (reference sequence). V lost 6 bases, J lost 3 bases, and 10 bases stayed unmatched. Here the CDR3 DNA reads TGTGCCAGTAGGCCGACAGGGATCCAAGACTATGGCTACACCTTC. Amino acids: CASRPTGIQDYGYTF.

The CDR3 coding sequence is TGTGCCAGCAGCCATCACGGACAGGGGAACACTGAAGCTTTCTTT. Amino acids: CASSHHGQGNTEAFF. This rearrangement joins TRBV7-9 to TRBJ1-1; 8 bases are shared with TRBD1. V shed 5 bases, J shed 1 base, and the junction held 6 bases outside the gene matches. The CDR3 runs 15 residues. Looked up from germline, CDR1 is SEHNR and CDR2 is FQNEAQ (reference sequence).

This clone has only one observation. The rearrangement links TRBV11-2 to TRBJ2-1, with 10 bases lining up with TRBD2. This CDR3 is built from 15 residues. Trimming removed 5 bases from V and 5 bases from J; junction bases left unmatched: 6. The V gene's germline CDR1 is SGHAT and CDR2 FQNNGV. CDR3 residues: CASSPLAGAHNEQFF. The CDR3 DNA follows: TGTGCCAGCAGCCCGCTAGCGGGGGCCCACAATGAGCAGTTCTTC.